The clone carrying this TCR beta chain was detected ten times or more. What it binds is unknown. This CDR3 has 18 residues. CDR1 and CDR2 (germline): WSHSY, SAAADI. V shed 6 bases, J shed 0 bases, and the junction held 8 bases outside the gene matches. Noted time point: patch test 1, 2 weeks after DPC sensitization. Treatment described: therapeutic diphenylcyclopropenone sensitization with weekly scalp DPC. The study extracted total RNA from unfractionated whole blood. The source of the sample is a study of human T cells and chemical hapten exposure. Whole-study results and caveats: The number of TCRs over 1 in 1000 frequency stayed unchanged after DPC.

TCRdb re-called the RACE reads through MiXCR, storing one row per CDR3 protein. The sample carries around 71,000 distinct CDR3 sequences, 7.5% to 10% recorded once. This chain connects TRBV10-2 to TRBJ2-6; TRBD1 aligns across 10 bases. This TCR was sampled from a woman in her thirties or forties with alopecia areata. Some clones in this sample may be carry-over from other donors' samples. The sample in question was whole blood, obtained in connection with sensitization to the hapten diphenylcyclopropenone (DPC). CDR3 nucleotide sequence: TGCGCCAGCAGCCCCGGACAGGGGGGCCCCTCTGGGGCCAACGTCCTGACTTTC. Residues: CASSPGQGGPSGANVLTF.